Included here is one T cell receptor (beta chain) sequence, with context. This table comes from immunoSEQ multiplex PCR, and its TCRdb copy is limited to in-frame clones, with some not included. The sample holds some 410,000 clones, 90% seen once. The data derive from a study of control samples from healthy donors and cancer patients. Between the trimmed V and J ends, which lost 4 bases and 4 bases, there was a span of 22 bases. Germline assignment: CDR1 LNHDA and CDR2 SQIVND (reference sequence). The CDR3 is made up of 17 amino acids. The chain carries TRBV19 and TRBJ1-2, with D perhaps matching TRBD1 (5 bases). Sequencing was performed on PBMCs. The sequence was obtained from a man between 35 and 55 years old with head and neck cancer. Here the CDR3 reads CASSRGDGLASSYGYTF. DNA of the CDR3: TGTGCCAGTAGTAGGGGCGACGGACTCGCGTCCTCCTATGGCTACACCTTC.